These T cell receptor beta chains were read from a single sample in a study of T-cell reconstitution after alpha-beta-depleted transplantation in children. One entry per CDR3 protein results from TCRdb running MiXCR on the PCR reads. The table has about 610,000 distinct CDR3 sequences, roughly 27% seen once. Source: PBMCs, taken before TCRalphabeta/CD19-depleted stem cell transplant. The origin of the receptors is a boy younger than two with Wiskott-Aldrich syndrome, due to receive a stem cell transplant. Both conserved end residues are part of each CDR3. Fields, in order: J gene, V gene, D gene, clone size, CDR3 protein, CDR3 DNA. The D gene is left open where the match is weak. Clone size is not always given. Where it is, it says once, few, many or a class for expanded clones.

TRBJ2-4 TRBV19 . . CASSMIGTIAKNIQYF TGTGCCAGTAGTATGATAGGGACGATAGCCAAAAACATTCAGTACTTC
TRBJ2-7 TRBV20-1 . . CSAVRPLPYEQYF TGCAGTGCCGTGCGTCCCCTGCCCTACGAGCAGTACTTC
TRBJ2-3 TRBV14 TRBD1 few CASSRRTGFTDTQYF TGTGCCAGCAGCCGCAGGACAGGGTTTACAGATACGCAGTATTTT
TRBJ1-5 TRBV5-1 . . CASRVDMTPNQPQHF TGCGCCAGCAGAGTCGACATGACTCCTAATCAGCCCCAGCATTTT
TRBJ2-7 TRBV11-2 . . CASSSGHGQYF TGTGCCAGCAGCTCTGGACACGGACAGTACTTC
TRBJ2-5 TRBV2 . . CASSDDRRGETQYF TGTGCCAGCAGTGATGACAGGAGGGGAGAGACCCAGTACTTC
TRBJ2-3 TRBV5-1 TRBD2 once CASSLRLAGVIDTQYF TGCGCCAGCAGCTTGCGACTAGCGGGAGTTATAGATACGCAGTATTTT
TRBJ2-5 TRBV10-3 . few CAISESGGVETQYF TGTGCCATCAGTGAGTCCGGAGGGGTGGAGACCCAGTACTTC
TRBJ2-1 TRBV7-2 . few CASSFLTQREQFF TGTGCCAGCAGCTTTTTGACTCAGCGGGAGCAGTTCTTC
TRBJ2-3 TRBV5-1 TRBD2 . CASSQLLAGGIPSTDTQYF TGCGCCAGCAGCCAATTACTAGCGGGAGGAATCCCTAGCACAGATACGCAGTATTTT
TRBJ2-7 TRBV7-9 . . CASSLAGQEHEQYF TGTGCCAGCAGCTTAGCCGGGCAGGAGCACGAGCAGTACTTC
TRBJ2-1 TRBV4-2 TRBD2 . CASSQDLASGRSDEQFF TGTGCCAGCAGCCAAGATCTAGCTAGCGGGAGGTCGGATGAGCAGTTCTTC
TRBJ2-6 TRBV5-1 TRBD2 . CASSSLKGLATGANVLTF TGCGCCAGCAGCTCGCTCAAGGGACTAGCGACAGGGGCCAACGTCCTGACTTTC
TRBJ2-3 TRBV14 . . CASSVSGRRADTQYF TGTGCCAGCAGCGTATCTGGGAGGAGGGCAGATACGCAGTATTTT
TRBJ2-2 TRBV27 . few CASSLGSSRGFAGELFF TGTGCCAGCAGTTTAGGCTCTTCAAGGGGGTTTGCCGGGGAGCTGTTTTTT
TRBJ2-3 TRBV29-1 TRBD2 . CSVDTSGFFSTDTQYF TGCAGCGTTGACACTAGCGGGTTCTTTAGCACAGATACGCAGTATTTT
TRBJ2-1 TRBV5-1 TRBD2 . CASSSSILAGKRVEQFF TGCGCCAGCAGTTCGTCGATACTAGCGGGAAAACGGGTTGAGCAGTTCTTC
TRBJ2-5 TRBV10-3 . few CAIGGRETQYF TGTGCCATCGGGGGGCGGGAGACCCAGTACTTC
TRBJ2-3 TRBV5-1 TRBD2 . CASSWDIAGATDTQYF TGCGCCAGCAGCTGGGACATAGCGGGAGCCACAGATACGCAGTATTTT
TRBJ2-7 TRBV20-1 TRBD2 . CSASNIAGGAGEQYF TGCAGTGCTAGCAACATAGCGGGAGGGGCGGGGGAGCAGTACTTC
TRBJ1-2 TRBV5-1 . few CASSLAMSPWGYTF TGCGCCAGCAGCTTGGCCATGTCACCGTGGGGCTACACCTTC
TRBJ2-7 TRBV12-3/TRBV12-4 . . CASSSSRCSEQYF TGTGCCAGCAGTTCCTCCCGTTGTAGCGAGCAGTACTTC
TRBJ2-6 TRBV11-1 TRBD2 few CASSLASTSGSMAGANVLTF TGTGCCAGCAGCTTAGCTTCGACTAGCGGGAGTATGGCTGGGGCCAACGTCCTGACTTTC
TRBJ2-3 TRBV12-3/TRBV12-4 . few CASSLAGAYTQYF TGTGCCAGCAGTTTAGCGGGAGCTTATACGCAGTATTTT
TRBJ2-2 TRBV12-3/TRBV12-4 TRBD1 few CASSFPTGGNTGELFF TGTGCCAGCAGTTTTCCGACAGGGGGGAACACCGGGGAGCTGTTTTTT
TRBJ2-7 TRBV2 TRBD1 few CASTDSLPGQINFF TGTGCCAGCACCGACAGTTTACCGGGACAGATAAATTTCTTC
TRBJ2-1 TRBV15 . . CATSRGAFNEQFF TGTGCCACCAGCAGAGGGGCTTTCAATGAGCAGTTCTTC
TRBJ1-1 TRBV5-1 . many CASSSQVNTEAFF TGTGCCAGCAGCTCCCAAGTGAACACTGAAGCTTTCTTT
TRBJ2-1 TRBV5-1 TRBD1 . CASSLAKGQPYNEQFF TGCGCCAGCAGCTTGGCGAAGGGACAGCCATACAATGAGCAGTTCTTC
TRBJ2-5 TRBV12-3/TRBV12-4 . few CASSFFIGGSGRETQYF TGTGCCAGCAGTTTTTTCATCGGGGGCTCTGGACGAGAGACCCAGTACTTC
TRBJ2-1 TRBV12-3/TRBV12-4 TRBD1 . CASSQRYRGHNEQFF TGTGCCAGCAGTCAACGATACAGGGGGCACAATGAGCAGTTCTTC
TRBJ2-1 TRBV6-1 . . CASSESLSGEQFF TGTGCCAGCAGTGAAAGCCTTTCCGGTGAGCAGTTCTTC
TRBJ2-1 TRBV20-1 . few CSAGTRDSQFF TGCAGTGCCGGTACTAGAGATTCGCAGTTCTTC
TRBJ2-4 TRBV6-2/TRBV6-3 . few CASSYTAATAKNIQYF TGTGCCAGCAGTTACACGGCAGCTACGGCCAAAAACATTCAGTACTTC
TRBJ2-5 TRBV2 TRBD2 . CASSVGLALQETQYF TGTGCCAGCAGTGTGGGACTAGCTCTCCAAGAGACCCAGTACTTC
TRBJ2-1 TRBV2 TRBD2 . CASRGFPAGGSYNEQFF TGTGCCAGCAGGGGTTTCCCAGCGGGAGGGTCCTACAATGAGCAGTTCTTC
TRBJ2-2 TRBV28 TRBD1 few CASSLYGQGAGELFF TGTGCCAGCAGTTTATACGGACAGGGGGCCGGGGAGCTGTTTTTT
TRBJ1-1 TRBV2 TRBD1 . CASSRQGIVTEAFF TGTGCCAGCAGTCGACAGGGAATAGTTACTGAAGCTTTCTTT
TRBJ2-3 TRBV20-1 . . CSARDRSRSTDTQYF TGCAGTGCTAGAGATCGCAGTCGTAGCACAGATACGCAGTATTTT
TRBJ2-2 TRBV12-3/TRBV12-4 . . CANGTPNTGELFF TGTGCCAACGGGACTCCTAACACCGGGGAGCTGTTTTTT
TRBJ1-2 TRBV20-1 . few CSARRTAKTNYGYTF TGCAGTGCTAGAAGGACAGCTAAGACTAACTATGGCTACACCTTC
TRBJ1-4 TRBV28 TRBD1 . CASNLDRGNEKLFF TGTGCCAGCAACCTAGACAGGGGTAATGAAAAACTGTTTTTT
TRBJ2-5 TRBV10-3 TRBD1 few CATARQGARETQYF TGTGCCACCGCTAGACAGGGGGCGCGGGAGACCCAGTACTTC
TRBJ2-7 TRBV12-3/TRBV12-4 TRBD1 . CASSKDRGSSYEQYF TGTGCCAGCAGTAAGGACAGGGGGAGCTCCTACGAGCAGTACTTC
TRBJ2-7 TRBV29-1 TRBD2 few CSVEGVAGGPYEQYF TGCAGCGTTGAAGGGGTAGCGGGAGGGCCGTACGAGCAGTACTTC
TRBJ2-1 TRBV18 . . CASSPLSNEQFF TGTGCCAGCTCACCACTCAGCAATGAGCAGTTCTTC
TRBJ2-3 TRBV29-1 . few CSVEVAQRRYF TGCAGCGTTGAAGTAGCCCAGAGGCGGTATTTT
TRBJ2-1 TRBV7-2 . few CASRLSGKASNEQFF TGTGCCAGCAGACTTAGCGGTAAAGCTAGCAATGAGCAGTTCTTC
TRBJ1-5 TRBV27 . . CASSAGGSQPQHF TGTGCCAGCAGTGCCGGGGGGAGTCAGCCCCAGCATTTT
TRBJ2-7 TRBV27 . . CASSFGAWGYEQYF TGTGCCAGCAGTTTTGGTGCGTGGGGCTACGAGCAGTACTTC
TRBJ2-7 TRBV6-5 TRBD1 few CASSYEPDRGNNEQYF TGTGCCAGCAGTTATGAACCGGACAGGGGTAATAACGAGCAGTACTTC
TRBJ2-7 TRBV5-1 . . CASSFGPPAEQYF TGCGCCAGCAGCTTTGGACCCCCCGCCGAGCAGTACTTC
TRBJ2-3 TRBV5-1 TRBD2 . CASSLGAGGPDTQYF TGCGCCAGCAGCTTGGGAGCGGGAGGGCCCGATACGCAGTATTTT
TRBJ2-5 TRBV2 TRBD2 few CASSIAGVEETQYF TGTGCCAGCAGTATAGCGGGAGTAGAGGAGACCCAGTACTTC
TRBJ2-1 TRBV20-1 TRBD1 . CSASVLGQGFFRSYNEQFF TGCAGTGCTAGTGTCTTGGGACAGGGCTTTTTTAGGTCCTACAATGAGCAGTTCTTC
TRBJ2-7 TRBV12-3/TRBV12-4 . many CASSFGAYEQYF TGTGCCAGCAGCTTCGGGGCCTACGAGCAGTACTTC
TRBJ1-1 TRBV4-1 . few CASSPWATKNTEAFF TGCGCCAGCAGCCCGTGGGCGACGAAGAACACTGAAGCTTTCTTT
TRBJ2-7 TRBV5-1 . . CASSFRGNFYEQYF TGCGCCAGCAGCTTCCGGGGAAACTTCTACGAGCAGTACTTC
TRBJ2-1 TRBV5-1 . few CASSLQISSYNEQFF TGCGCCAGCAGCCTCCAGATAAGCTCCTACAATGAGCAGTTCTTC
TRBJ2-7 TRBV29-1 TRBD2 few CSVHTSGSSYEQYF TGCAGCGTTCACACTAGCGGGAGCTCATACGAGCAGTACTTC